Listed below are T cell receptor beta chains from one sample, sequenced in a study of identifying expanded T cells in peripheral blood. Generated by immunoSEQ multiplex PCR, the TCRdb table keeps only in-frame clones and is missing some. The sample has about 100,000 clones, 88% seen once. Sequenced sample: blood. Every receptor here comes from a person aged 18 to 70 in good health. CDR3s include the opening cysteine and the closing phenylalanine or tryptophan. A D gene is named only where the DNA matches it firmly. Not all rows give a size; the values are once, few, many and, for expanded clones, a class.

TRBV28	TRBJ1-1	.	.	TGTGCCAGCAGTGGTGCCGTTACTGGGAACACTGAAGCTTTCTTT	CASSGAVTGNTEAFF
TRBV7-3	TRBJ2-3	.	.	TGTGCCAGCAGCTTGATCGGTGCAGATACGCAGTATTTT	CASSLIGADTQYF
TRBV10-2	TRBJ1-5	.	.	TGCGCCAGCAGTGTCTATCGCGGGGACCTCAGCAATCAGCCCCAGCATTTT	CASSVYRGDLSNQPQHF
TRBV9	TRBJ1-2	.	.	TGTGCCAGCCGCCGTCCGGGGACTAACTATGGCTACACCTTC	CASRRPGTNYGYTF
TRBV6-1	TRBJ1-6	.	few	TGTGCCAGCAGTGACTGGGGGTATAATTCACCCCTCCACTTT	CASSDWGYNSPLHF
TRBV18	TRBJ1-2	TRBD1	.	TGTGCCAGCTCAAACAACAGGGGGCGCGATGGCTACACCTTC	CASSNNRGRDGYTF
TRBV7-9	TRBJ1-2	TRBD1	once	TGTGCCAGCAGCTTATCCGACAGGGTACCCCTCTATGGCTACACCTTC	CASSLSDRVPLYGYTF
TRBV5-5	TRBJ2-3	.	.	TGTGCCAGCAGCTTGTATGACCGGATCTCCACAGATACGCAGTATTTT	CASSLYDRISTDTQYF
TRBV2	TRBJ2-7	TRBD1	.	TGTGCCAGCTACCGGGACAGATATAACGAGCAGTACTTC	CASYRDRYNEQYF
TRBV14	TRBJ2-7	.	.	TGTGCCAGCAGCCCCCTGGATGGATCTCTTAACGAGCAGTACTTC	CASSPLDGSLNEQYF
TRBV5-4	TRBJ2-7	TRBD2	.	TGTGCCAGCAGCTGGGGGACTAGCGGGCCAGGGTCCTACGAGCAGTACTTC	CASSWGTSGPGSYEQYF
TRBV6-1	TRBJ2-1	TRBD1	.	TGTGCCAGCAGCCCCGGCTACAGGGGGCAGTTCTTC	CASSPGYRGQFF
TRBV2	TRBJ2-1	.	.	TGTGCCACCCGCCGTGGAAACAATGAGCAGTTCTTC	CATRRGNNEQFF
TRBV10-3	TRBJ1-2	.	.	TGTGCCATCCAGGCTTCCGCTTCTACCTATGGCTACACCTTC	CAIQASASTYGYTF
TRBV21-1	TRBJ2-3	.	.	TGTGCCAGCAGCAAAGCGTCCCCGGGGGCAGATACGCAGTATTTT	CASSKASPGADTQYF
TRBV2	TRBJ2-3	.	.	TGTGCCAGCAGCTACACAGATACGCAGTATTTT	CASSYTDTQYF
TRBV19	TRBJ1-1	.	.	TGTGCCAGTAGTATCGGGGCGAACACTGAAGCTTTCTTT	CASSIGANTEAFF
TRBV11-2	TRBJ2-3	.	.	TGTGCCAGCAGCCCTCTAGCCGGCACAGATACGCAGTATTTT	CASSPLAGTDTQYF
TRBV15	TRBJ2-7	.	.	TGTGCCACCCGGACAGCCGGCTCCTACGAGCAGTACTTC	CATRTAGSYEQYF
TRBV28	TRBJ1-2	TRBD1	.	TGTGCCAGCAGTTTAGGGGCAGGGGGGTATGGCTACACCTTC	CASSLGAGGYGYTF
TRBV5-4	TRBJ1-2	.	.	TGTGCCAGCAGCCCCCCGGGGGGGGGTACGGACTATGGCTACACCTTC	CASSPPGGGTDYGYTF
TRBV6-6	TRBJ2-1	.	.	TGTGCCAGCAGGGTGGGAATCGGGAATGAGCAGTTCTTC	CASRVGIGNEQFF
TRBV19	TRBJ2-1	.	once	TGTGCCAGTAGTATACCAAGCTCCTACAATGAGCAGTTCTTC	CASSIPSSYNEQFF
TRBV5-8	TRBJ2-7	TRBD1	.	TGTGCCAGCAGCTGGGACAGGGCTTACGAGCAGTACTTC	CASSWDRAYEQYF
TRBV9	TRBJ1-4	.	.	TGTGCCAGCAGCCCCCGACAGTCTGCAACTAATGAAAAACTGTTTTTT	CASSPRQSATNEKLFF
TRBV10-3	TRBJ1-3	.	.	TGTGCCATCGGGGGGACGGGATACTCTGGAAACACCATATATTTT	CAIGGTGYSGNTIYF
TRBV7-2	TRBJ1-2	.	.	TGTGCCAGCAGCCCCGGGGCGGATGGCTACACCTTC	CASSPGADGYTF
TRBV6-1	TRBJ1-5	.	.	TGTGCCAGCATTGAACGGTATAGCAATCAGCCCCAGCATTTT	CASIERYSNQPQHF